The 17 T cell receptor beta chains below all came from one sample that was sequenced in a study of molecular identifiers for immune sequencing clone quantification. TCRdb itself ran the PCR reads through MiXCR, one entry per CDR3 protein. The sample shows some 590,000 distinct CDR3 sequences, about 25% of them seen only once. Sequencing input: naive CD8+ T cells from blood, with Jurkat cell RNA spiked in. Subset given: FACS-sorted CD8+CD4-CCR7+CD45RA+ naive T cells. The receptors come from a human donor in good health. Some libraries in this study had Jurkat cell RNA spiked in.

On this clonotype: A junction boundary mismatches the germline segment, possibly from a read error. The chain employs TRBV15 and TRBJ2-7, with TRBD2 matching over 8 bases. The germline V gene encodes CDR1 LNHNV and CDR2 YYDKDF (reference sequence). The CDR3 loop spans 15 amino acids. DNA for the CDR3: TGTCCCACCCCCCCCCCCCCGGGGGGGGCCTACGAGCTGTACTTC. Translated: CPTPPPPGGAYELYF.

Remarks on this clonotype: Because the CDR3 is missing its conserved closing phenylalanine or tryptophan, this is likely a read error. In DNA, the CDR3 is TGTGCCAGCAGCCCATTGACAGTCCCCGAAAAACTGTTTTTA. This codes for CASSPLTVPEKLFL. The J gene is TRBJ1-4, the V gene TRBV7-6; D is perhaps TRBD1 (5 bases). The CDR3 covers 14 residues. Trimming took 5 bases from V and 8 from J, leaving 15 bases between them. Germline CDR1 reads SGHVS; CDR2 reads FNYEAQ.

Only a few counts were recorded for this clonotype. The V and J genes are TRBV27 and TRBJ1-4; D call uncertain. CDR3 length: 16 residues. The V and J ends lost 4 bases and 3 bases respectively, with 15 bases between them. The V gene's germline CDR1 is MNHEY and CDR2 SMNVEV (reference sequence). The CDR3 reads CASSYGVGWANEKLFF. CDR3 DNA: TGTGCCAGCAGTTACGGGGTGGGGTGGGCTAATGAAAAACTGTTTTTT.

This chain joins TRBV28 and TRBJ2-1; tentatively, D is TRBD2 (5 bases). CDR3 length equals 15 residues. V lost 3 bases and J lost 2, with 11 bases in between. CDR1 and CDR2 from the germline V gene are MDHEN and SYDVKM. DNA for the CDR3: TGTGCCAGCAGTTTTGGGAGCTCGACCTACAATGAGCAGTTCTTC. Translating it yields CASSFGSSTYNEQFF.

In the case of this clonotype: This may come from a read error, since a much larger clone is one base off. The V and J genes are TRBV6-2 or TRBV6-3 and TRBJ1-6; weak D call: TRBD1 (6 bases). From germline, CDR1 is MNHEY and CDR2 SVGEGT. The length of the CDR3 is 16 residues. Trimming left V 8 bases short and J 0 bases short, with 14 bases between. In DNA, the CDR3 is TGTGCCAGCGGTGGCGACAGGAACTCCTATAATTCACCCCTCCACTTT. This gives the protein CASGGDRNSYNSPLHF.

This clonotype was detected only a few times. This chain connects TRBV20-1 to TRBJ2-7; 12 positions match TRBD2. This CDR3 has 13 residues. With 6 bases clipped from V and 4 bases from J, the junction kept 4 bases outside the gene matches. Germline CDR1 and CDR2: DFQATT and SNEGSKA (reference sequence). The chain's CDR3 is CSAWTSGAYEQYF. In nucleotides, the CDR3 is TGCAGTGCATGGACTAGCGGGGCTTACGAGCAGTACTTC.

This clonotype was detected a few times. The junction shows a germline mismatch at one end, possibly a read error. This chain joins TRBV6-2 or TRBV6-3 and TRBJ2-7, with D perhaps being TRBD1 or TRBD2 (6 bases each). This CDR3 contains 15 residues. CDR1 and CDR2 from the germline V gene are MNHEY and SVGEGT. CDR3 coding DNA: TGTGCCAGCAGTACCCGACGGGGGCGGACCTACGAGGAGTACTTC. As protein: CASSTRRGRTYEEYF.

The chain uses TRBV7-9 and TRBJ2-6; D not certain. Trimming took off 5 bases at V and 3 bases at J, with 11 bases between the two ends. The CDR3 contains 15 residues. The V gene's germline CDR1 is SEHNR and CDR2 FQNEAQ (reference sequence). CDR3 in amino acids: CASSRPIFGANVLTF. The CDR3 DNA reads as TGTGCCAGCAGCCGCCCCATCTTTGGGGCCAACGTCCTGACTTTC.

The J gene is TRBJ2-3, the V gene TRBV15, with 11 bases fitting TRBD2. This CDR3 contains 17 residues. CDR1 is LNHNV, CDR2 YYDKDF, per germline (reference sequence). J lost 1 base, V lost 0 bases, and 3 bases had no gene match. The DNA of the CDR3 is TGTGCCACCAGCAGAGAGGCGGGACTAGCGGGCACAGATACGCAGTATTTT. Translated, it gives CATSREAGLAGTDTQYF.

This chain uses TRBV11-2 with TRBJ1-5; maybe TRBD1 (6 bases). This CDR3 comprises 14 residues. Germline V gene sequence: CDR1 SGHAT, CDR2 FQNNGV. Trimming left V 4 bases short and J 6 bases short, with 13 bases between. The CDR3 nucleotides are TGTGCCAGCAGCTCAGATCAGGGGTTTCAGCCCCAGCATTTT. The encoded protein is CASSSDQGFQPQHF.

The table lists this clonotype with a count of one. This may be a read error, as it is one base from a much larger clone. V is TRBV20-1 and J is TRBJ1-1, with 9 bases aligning to TRBD1. V lost 3 bases, J lost 7 bases, and 9 bases stayed unmatched. Germline CDR1 reads DFQATT; CDR2 reads SNEGSKA (reference sequence). This CDR3 spans 14 amino acids. The DNA of the CDR3 is TGCAGTGCTAGTCGGGACAGGGCCCGACTTGAAGCTTTCTTT. Encoded protein: CSASRDRARLEAFF.

A word on this clonotype: Sequence at one end of the junction differs from germline and may be a read error. The V call is TRBV12-5, the J call TRBJ2-2; 7 positions agree with TRBD2. Germline-derived CDR1 and CDR2 are LGHNT and FRNRAP. The CDR3 contains 14 residues. The CDR3 reads CASGYGGYTRELFF. The CDR3 nucleotides are TGTGCTAGTGGTTACGGGGGGTACACCAGGGAGCTGTTTTTT.

There are many counts of this clonotype. The CDR3 loop is CAWSVDADTQYF. CDR3 nucleotide sequence: TGTGCCTGGAGTGTAGATGCAGATACGCAGTATTTT. The chain uses TRBV30 and TRBJ2-3; D is uncertain. Germline CDR1 reads GTSNPN; CDR2 reads SVGIG (reference sequence). V was cut by 0 bases and J by 4 bases, with 5 bases left in between. This CDR3 contains 12 residues.

The chain employs TRBV7-9 and TRBJ2-7; 10 bases map to TRBD1. The germline V gene encodes CDR1 SEHNR and CDR2 FQNEAQ (reference sequence). The V segment lost 5 bases and the J segment 1 base; nucleotides outside the gene matches: 11. The CDR3 totals 17 residues. The CDR3 coding sequence is TGTGCCAGCAGCGGCCCAGGACAGGGGGAACCGTCCTACGAGCAGTACTTC. It is translated as CASSGPGQGEPSYEQYF.

Worth noting for this clonotype: A read error may produce the germline difference seen at one junction end. This sequence joins TRBV9 and TRBJ2-2; tentative D call: TRBD2 (5 bases). The CDR3 has 12 residues. Germline-derived CDR1 and CDR2 are SGDLS and YYNGEE. The CDR3 coding sequence is TGTGCCAGCAGCGTATTCTCCGGGGAGCTGTCTTTT. It specifies CASSVFSGELSF.

This chain links TRBV19 with TRBJ2-5; D not certain. The V and J ends lost 10 bases and 2 bases respectively, with 20 bases between them. The germline CDR1 and CDR2 sequences are LNHDA and SQIVND (reference sequence). CDR3 length equals 15 residues. CDR3 DNA sequence: TGTGCCACTCCACCCGGTCCGGCTAGACAAGAGACCCAGTACTTC. It encodes CATPPGPARQETQYF.

Of note for this clonotype: As the CDR3 is not closed by the conserved phenylalanine or tryptophan, this likely results from a read error. The V call is TRBV10-3, the J call TRBJ2-7; the D is unclear. The CDR3 sequence is 15 residues long. Germline assignment: CDR1 ENHRY and CDR2 SYGVKD. Trimming pared 6 bases from V and 4 bases from J, leaving 19 bases between. CDR3 bases: TGTGCCATCAGGCCATCCAGACGTGCCGATTACGAGCAGTACTAC. Its translation: CAIRPSRRADYEQYY.